Listed below are T cell receptor beta chains from one sample, sequenced in a study of OX40 agonist ivuxolimab in advanced cancers. The data were produced by immunoSEQ multiplex PCR, yet TCRdb's version contains in-frame clones alone and is incomplete. The sample shows roughly 68,000 clones, 86% of them seen only once. Sequencing used CD4+ or CD8+ T cells sorted from blood, obtained in a trial of the OX40 agonist ivuxolimab. Receptor source: an adult with an advanced solid tumor such as melanoma, head and neck, liver or kidney cancer. CDR3s include the opening cysteine and the closing phenylalanine or tryptophan. D genes are given only for firm matches. The listing skips clone size in some rows; elsewhere it reads once, few, many or a size class.

>TRBV10-3|.|.|TRBJ2-5
CAISGEEETQYF
TGTGCCATCAGTGGTGAGGAAGAGACCCAGTACTTC
>TRBV6-1|.|TRBD2|TRBJ2-7
CASSETSGAHEQYF
TGTGCCAGCAGTGAGACTAGCGGGGCCCACGAGCAGTACTTC
>TRBV30|.|.|TRBJ1-6
CAWRGALPGPPLHF
TGTGCCTGGAGGGGGGCCCTCCCAGGGCCACCCCTCCACTTT
>TRBV7-2|few|.|TRBJ1-2
CASSSYGYYGYTF
TGTGCCAGCAGCTCTTACGGATACTATGGCTACACCTTC
>TRBV19|.|.|TRBJ1-1
CASSSYRVNTEAFF
TGTGCCAGTAGTAGCTACAGGGTGAACACTGAAGCTTTCTTT
>TRBV5-5|.|.|TRBJ1-1
CASSFTEGTEAFF
TGTGCCAGCAGCTTTACGGAGGGCACTGAAGCTTTCTTT
>TRBV11-1|.|TRBD1|TRBJ2-4
CASSLARTGRENIQYF
TGTGCCAGCAGCTTAGCGCGGACAGGGAGAGAAAACATTCAGTACTTC
>TRBV6-5|few|.|TRBJ2-4
CASRSGAEGNIQYF
TGTGCCAGCAGGTCTGGCGCGGAGGGAAACATTCAGTACTTC
>TRBV7-2|.|.|TRBJ2-2
CASSFKGEAGELFF
TGTGCCAGCAGCTTCAAGGGGGAGGCCGGGGAGCTGTTTTTT
>TRBV5-4|.|.|TRBJ2-5
CASSIPLEGETQYF
TGTGCCAGCAGCATCCCCCTCGAGGGAGAGACCCAGTACTTC
>TRBV7-3|.|.|TRBJ1-1
CASSFYRARGAEAFF
TGTGCCAGCAGCTTCTACAGGGCTAGGGGAGCTGAAGCTTTCTTT
>TRBV15|.|.|TRBJ1-5
CATSPPLSNQPQHF
TGTGCCACCAGCCCTCCTCTTAGCAATCAGCCCCAGCATTTT
>TRBV6-6|.|TRBD1|TRBJ1-4
CASSYSPGQGKEKLFF
TGTGCCAGCAGTTACAGTCCGGGACAGGGGAAAGAAAAACTGTTTTTT
>TRBV7-2|.|.|TRBJ1-1
CASSFPRMRAEAFF
TGTGCCAGCAGCTTTCCCCGAATGCGGGCTGAAGCTTTCTTT
>TRBV7-6|.|.|TRBJ1-6
CASSSDRLNSPLHF
TGTGCCAGCAGCTCGGACCGACTTAATTCACCCCTCCACTTT